These 12 T cell receptor beta chains originate from one sample sequenced in a study of T cell responses to AZD1222 COVID-19 vaccine (dated by TCRdb to about 2021). What this sample's time point label stands for: baseline before first vaccination. The label giving this sample's treatment or condition can be read as: meningococcal conjugate vaccine given as trial control. Libraries were prepared through the immunoSEQ multiplex PCR assay. TCRdb limited this immuneACCESS table to in-frame rearrangements with V and J called. A share of clones is missing; checked studies link under half to unresolved V genes, and the rest is unexplained. This sample is represented by under 100,000 clones; 92% of them were singletons. About 7.1% of the sample goes to the ten largest clones. The input for sequencing was peripheral blood, taken on day 0 of MenACWY control vaccination. Receptor source: an adult in good health.

This clone was picked up a small number of times. The chain links TRBV2 to TRBJ2-7, with a possible D match to TRBD1 (6 bases). Trimming stripped 6 bases from V and 3 bases from J, with 12 bases between. CDR1 is SNHLY, CDR2 FYNNEI, per germline. The CDR3 consists of 13 residues. This CDR3 is CASRTGQSYEQYF. For the CDR3, the DNA is TGTGCCAGCAGAACCGGACAGAGCTACGAGCAGTACTTC.

This chain connects TRBV21-1 to TRBJ1-5. TRBV21-1 is marked as a pseudogene. This CDR3 has 13 residues. CDR3 sequence: CASSSYSNQPQHF. The CDR3 DNA sequence: TGTGCCAGCAGCTCTTATAGCAATCAGCCCCAGCATTTT.

This clone was counted a few times. This rearrangement joins TRBV19 to TRBJ2-2; D is perhaps TRBD1 or TRBD2 (5 bases each). CDR3 length equals 15 residues. V was pared by 4 bases and J by 5 bases, with 14 bases between. Germline V gives CDR1 LNHDA, CDR2 SQIVND (reference sequence). This CDR3 is CASSRDAMRTGELFF. The CDR3, as DNA: TGTGCCAGTAGTAGGGACGCCATGCGGACCGGGGAGCTGTTTTTT.

This clone appeared once. CDR3 in amino acids: CASSFGGYYEQYF. CDR3 sequence (DNA): TGTGCCAGCAGTTTCGGGGGTTACTACGAGCAGTACTTC. The chain couples TRBV12-3 or TRBV12-4 to TRBJ2-7, with a tentative D call TRBD2 (6 bases). The CDR3 is 13 residues long. Trimming pared 3 bases from V and 3 bases from J, leaving 9 bases between.

This chain joins TRBV11-2 and TRBJ2-1, with D unclear. V lost 6 bases and J lost 9, with 18 bases in between. The germline CDR1 and CDR2 sequences are SGHAT and FQNNGV. The CDR3 length is 14 residues. CDR3 nucleotide sequence: TGTGCCAGCAGTTCAGATTGGCAGGTTGGTGAGCAGTTCTTC. This translates into CASSSDWQVGEQFF.

The V call is TRBV6-6, the J call TRBJ1-5, with a possible D match to TRBD1 (6 bases). Germline CDR1 is MNHNY and CDR2 is SVGAGI (reference sequence). This CDR3 spans 15 amino acids. The germline V and J ends were trimmed by 2 bases and 1 base, with 9 bases remaining between them. The CDR3 protein is CASSYQGGSNQPQHF. CDR3 bases: TGTGCCAGCAGTTACCAAGGGGGAAGCAATCAGCCCCAGCATTTT.

The CDR3, as DNA: TGCGCCAGCAGCCAAGAGCCTAGCGGAAAAAACATTCAGTACTTC. As protein: CASSQEPSGKNIQYF. The chain links TRBV4-1 to TRBJ2-4; 7 nucleotides align to TRBD2. Germline V gene sequence: CDR1 MGHRA, CDR2 YSYEKL. Germline trimming cut 0 bases from V and 4 bases from J; bases unmatched to any gene: 3. This CDR3 spans 15 amino acids.

This clone has only a few counts. The chain links TRBV12-3 or TRBV12-4 to TRBJ2-7, with D uncertain. CDR3 length: 12 amino acids. V dropped 2 bases and J dropped 5 bases, with 7 bases sitting between them. CDR3 region: CASSLSQNEQYF. The DNA of the CDR3 is TGTGCCAGCAGTTTAAGTCAGAACGAGCAGTACTTC.

The V call is TRBV12-3 or TRBV12-4, the J call TRBJ2-7; possibly TRBD2 for D (6 bases). This CDR3 region has 13 residues. V shed 6 bases and J shed 9 bases, with 18 bases lying between them. In nucleotides, the CDR3 is TGTGCCAGCAGCATCGGGACTGGGATAGGGCAGTACTTC. It is translated as CASSIGTGIGQYF.

V gene TRBV11-2 combines with J gene TRBJ2-1, with 7 bases identical to TRBD1. Trimming removed 1 base from V and 2 bases from J; junction bases left unmatched: 2. The CDR3 has 15 amino acids. Germline V lookup: CDR1 SGHAT, CDR2 FQNNGV. The CDR3 DNA reads TGTGCCAGCAGCTTAGTTCAGGGGGCCTACAATGAGCAGTTCTTC. Translating it yields CASSLVQGAYNEQFF.

V and J are TRBV7-2 and TRBJ2-5; 8 bases line up with TRBD1. CDR3 length equals 17 residues. Trimming took 0 bases from V and 5 from J; bases not matched to a gene: 11. The V gene's germline CDR1 is SGHTA and CDR2 FQGNSA. CDR3 sequence (DNA): TGTGCCAGCAGCTTAGCCTGGAGGACAGGGATTGGGGAGACCCAGTACTTC. It translates to CASSLAWRTGIGETQYF.

This clone showed up just once. In nucleotides, the CDR3 is TGTGCCAGCAGCGAGGGGACAGAATCACCCCTCCACTTT. It translates to CASSEGTESPLHF. The chain couples TRBV9 to TRBJ1-6; the match to TRBD1 covers 7 bases. The V and J ends lost 3 bases and 10 bases, in that order; junction bases with no gene match: 4. CDR3 size: 13 residues. Germline CDR1 SGDLS, CDR2 YYNGEE.